Listed below are T cell receptor beta chains from one sample, sequenced in a study of cytomegalovirus exposure and HLA in healthy donors. Sequenced by immunoSEQ multiplex PCR; TCRdb stores in-frame clones only, minus some. Altogether over 100,000 clones are present, 70% to 90% being singletons, with the ten largest covering approximately 2.4%. Sequencing input: PBMCs. The receptors here all came from a man aged 40-50 years in good health and CMV-seronegative. Both conserved end residues are part of each CDR3. The D gene is left open where the match is weak. Some rows mark clone size as missing; the rest say once, few, many or name a class of expanded clone.

TRBJ2-7 | TRBD1 | . | TRBV6-6 | TGTGCCAGCAGTCTAAGACAGGGGGCCTACGAGCAGTACTTC | CASSLRQGAYEQYF
TRBJ2-7 | . | . | TRBV2 | TGTGCCAGCAGTGACCCGTTGACAGGCGAGCAGTACTTC | CASSDPLTGEQYF
TRBJ1-1 | . | . | TRBV10-2 | TGCGCCAGCAGTGATCTTCGGGGCACTGAAGCTTTCTTT | CASSDLRGTEAFF
TRBJ2-2 | . | once | TRBV4-3 | TGCGCCAGCAGCCACACTAACCTCCCACAGGACACCGGGGAGCTGTTTTTT | CASSHTNLPQDTGELFF
TRBJ2-3 | . | . | TRBV5-8 | TGTGCCAGCGGATACACCGGGACTCTCACAGATACGCAGTATTTT | CASGYTGTLTDTQYF
TRBJ2-2 | . | . | TRBV10-3 | TGTGCCATCAGTGATTCGGGGGCCGGGGAGCTGTTTTTT | CAISDSGAGELFF
TRBJ1-3 | TRBD1 | . | TRBV30 | TGTGCCTGGAATCTGGACAGGGCCGGAAACACCATATATTTT | CAWNLDRAGNTIYF
TRBJ1-2 | TRBD1 | . | TRBV7-8 | TGTGCCAGCAGCCGAAACCTTGCCGGGACAGCCTCCCTTGGAGATGGCTACACCTTC | CASSRNLAGTASLGDGYTF
TRBJ2-4 | TRBD1 | once | TRBV7-2 | TGTGCCAGCAGCTTAGGAGGACAGGGGTGGAACATTCAGTACTTC | CASSLGGQGWNIQYF
TRBJ1-2 | TRBD1 | . | TRBV11-2 | TGTGCCAGCAGAGCAGGGGGCCATGGCTACACCTTC | CASRAGGHGYTF
TRBJ1-1 | . | . | TRBV29-1 | TGCAGCGTTACACAGGGACCGAACACTGAAGCTTTCTTT | CSVTQGPNTEAFF
TRBJ2-7 | . | . | TRBV7-2 | TGTGCCAGCAGCTTTCACGGGACACCTGAGCAGTACTTC | CASSFHGTPEQYF
TRBJ2-3 | . | . | TRBV14 | TGTGCCAGCAGCCAAGAAGGGAAAGTAGGCGGGACTAGCACAGATACGCAGTATTTT | CASSQEGKVGGTSTDTQYF
TRBJ1-2 | TRBD1 | once | TRBV2 | TGTGCCAGCAGTGTTACCGGGACAGGGCTCTTTGGCTACACCTTC | CASSVTGTGLFGYTF
TRBJ1-2 | . | . | TRBV10-3 | TGTGCCATCAGTGAAGCTGTCTATGGCTACACCTTC | CAISEAVYGYTF
TRBJ2-7 | TRBD2 | . | TRBV5-1 | TGCGCCAGCAGCTCCGGGGGGGGTGTCGAGCAGTACTTC | CASSSGGGVEQYF
TRBJ1-5 | . | . | TRBV4-1 | TGCGCCAGCAGCCAAGGCGAAAATCAGCCCCAGCATTTT | CASSQGENQPQHF
TRBJ1-2 | TRBD1 | . | TRBV7-2 | TGTGCCAGCAGCTCGGTTGGGACAGGTGACTACACCTTC | CASSSVGTGDYTF
TRBJ2-7 | . | . | TRBV6-1 | TGTGCCAGCAGTCCCGACAGGAACTCCTACGAGCAGTACTTC | CASSPDRNSYEQYF
TRBJ1-2 | TRBD1 | once | TRBV7-9 | TGTGCCAGCAGCCCGACAGGACAGGGGGGCTACACCTTC | CASSPTGQGGYTF
TRBJ1-2 | . | . | TRBV10-3 | TGTGCCATCAGTCTTGATGACTCACCCTATGGCTACACCTTC | CAISLDDSPYGYTF
TRBJ1-1 | . | . | TRBV19 | TGTGCCAGTAGTAACTTCGGGGATGAAGCTTTCTTT | CASSNFGDEAFF
TRBJ1-1 | . | . | TRBV11-1 | TGTGCCAGCAGCTGGGGGGGCTGGGGCACTGAAGCTTTCTTT | CASSWGGWGTEAFF
TRBJ1-3 | . | . | TRBV5-1 | TGCGCCAGCAGCTTGTCAGGGAGGAGCACCATATATTTT | CASSLSGRSTIYF
TRBJ2-2 | . | . | TRBV5-1 | TGCGCCAGCAGCTTTGGAACTGCGGTTACCGGGGAGCTGTTTTTT | CASSFGTAVTGELFF